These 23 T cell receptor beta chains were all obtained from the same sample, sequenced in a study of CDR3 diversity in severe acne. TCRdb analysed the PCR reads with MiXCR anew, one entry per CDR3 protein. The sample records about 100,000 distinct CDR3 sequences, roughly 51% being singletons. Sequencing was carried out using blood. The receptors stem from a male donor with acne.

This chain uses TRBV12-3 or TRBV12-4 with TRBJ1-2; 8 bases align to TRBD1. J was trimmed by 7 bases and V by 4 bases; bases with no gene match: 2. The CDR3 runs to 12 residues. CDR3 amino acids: CASSWGTGGYTF. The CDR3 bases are TGTGCCAGCAGTTGGGGGACAGGTGGCTACACCTTC.

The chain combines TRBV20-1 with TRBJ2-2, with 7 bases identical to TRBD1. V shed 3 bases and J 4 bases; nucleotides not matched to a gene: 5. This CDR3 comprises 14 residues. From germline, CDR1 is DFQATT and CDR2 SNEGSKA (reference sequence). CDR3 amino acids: CSASTSGGTGELFF. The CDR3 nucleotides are TGCAGTGCTAGTACCTCAGGGGGCACCGGGGAGCTGTTTTTT.

CDR3 in DNA: TGTGCCACCAGCAGAGATTGGACAGTACAATCCTACGAGCAGTACTTC. Translating it yields CATSRDWTVQSYEQYF. The J gene is TRBJ2-7, the V gene TRBV15; maybe TRBD1 (6 bases). V lost 0 bases and J lost 1, with 13 bases in between. Germline V gene data show CDR1 as LNHNV and CDR2 as YYDKDF (reference sequence). The CDR3 covers 16 residues. The full variable domain, rest sourced from reference TRBV15 and TRBJ2-7, is DAMVIQNPRYQVTQFGKPVTLSCSQTLNHNVMYWYQQKSSQAPKLLFHYYDKDFNNEADTPDNFQSRRPNTSFCFLDIRSPGLGDTAMYLCATSRDWTVQSYEQYFGPGTRLTVT.

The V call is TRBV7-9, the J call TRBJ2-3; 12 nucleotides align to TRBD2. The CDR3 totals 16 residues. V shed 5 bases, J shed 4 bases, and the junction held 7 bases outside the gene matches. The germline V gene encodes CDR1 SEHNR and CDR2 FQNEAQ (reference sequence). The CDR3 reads CASSPRTSGIPDTQYF. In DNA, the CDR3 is TGTGCCAGCAGCCCGCGGACTAGCGGGATCCCAGATACGCAGTATTTT.

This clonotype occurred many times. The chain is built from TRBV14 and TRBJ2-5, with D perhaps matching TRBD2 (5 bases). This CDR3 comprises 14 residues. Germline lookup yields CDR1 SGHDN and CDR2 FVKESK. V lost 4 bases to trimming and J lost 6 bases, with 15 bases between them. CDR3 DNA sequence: TGTGCCAGCAGCCGGCCGGGGAGATCTCAGACCCAGTACTTC. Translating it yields CASSRPGRSQTQYF.

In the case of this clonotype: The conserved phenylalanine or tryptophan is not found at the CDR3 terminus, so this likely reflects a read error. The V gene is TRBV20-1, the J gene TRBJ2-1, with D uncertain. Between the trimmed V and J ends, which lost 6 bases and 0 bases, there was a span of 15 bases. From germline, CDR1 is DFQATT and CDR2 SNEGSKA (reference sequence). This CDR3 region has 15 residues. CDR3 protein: CSATKGGSSYNEQFR. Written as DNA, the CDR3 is TGCAGTGCGACCAAGGGCGGAAGCTCCTACAATGAGCAGTTCAGA.

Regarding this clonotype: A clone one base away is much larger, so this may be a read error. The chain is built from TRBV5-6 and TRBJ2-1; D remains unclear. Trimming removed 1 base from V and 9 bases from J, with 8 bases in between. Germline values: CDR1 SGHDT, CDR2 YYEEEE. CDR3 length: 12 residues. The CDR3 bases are TGTGCCAGCAGCTTGCGAGTGGGTGAGCAGTTCTTC. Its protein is CASSLRVGEQFF.

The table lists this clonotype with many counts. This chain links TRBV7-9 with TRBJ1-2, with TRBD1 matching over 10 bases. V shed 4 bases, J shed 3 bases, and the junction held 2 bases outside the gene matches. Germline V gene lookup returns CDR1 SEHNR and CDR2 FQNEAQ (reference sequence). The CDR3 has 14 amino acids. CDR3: CASSSGQGYYGYTF. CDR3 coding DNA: TGTGCCAGCAGCTCGGGACAGGGGTACTATGGCTACACCTTC.

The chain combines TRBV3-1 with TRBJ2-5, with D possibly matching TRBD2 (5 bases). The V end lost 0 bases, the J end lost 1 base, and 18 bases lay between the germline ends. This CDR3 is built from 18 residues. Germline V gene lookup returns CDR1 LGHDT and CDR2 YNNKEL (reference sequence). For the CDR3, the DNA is TGTGCCAGCAGCCAAGACGCCATCTTCGGCGGGCCCCAAGAGACCCAGTACTTC. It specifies CASSQDAIFGGPQETQYF.

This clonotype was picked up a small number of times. The CDR3 region is CASSRFVREAGELFF. CDR3 coding DNA: TGTGCCAGTAGTAGGTTCGTGCGGGAGGCCGGGGAGCTGTTTTTT. The chain combines TRBV19 with TRBJ2-2; the match to TRBD2 covers 8 bases. J lost 6 bases, V lost 4 bases, and 7 bases had no gene match. CDR1 and CDR2 (germline): LNHDA, SQIVND (reference sequence). The CDR3 has 15 amino acids.

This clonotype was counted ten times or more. CDR3 nucleotide sequence: TGCGCCAGCAGCCCGCCGACTAGCGGTTGGGAGACCCAGTACTTC. Translated, it gives CASSPPTSGWETQYF. The genes are TRBV5-1 and TRBJ2-5, with TRBD2 identical over 9 bases. Germline V gene lookup returns CDR1 SGHRS and CDR2 YFSETQ. The CDR3 covers 15 residues. V shed 4 bases, J shed 5 bases, and the junction held 9 bases outside the gene matches.

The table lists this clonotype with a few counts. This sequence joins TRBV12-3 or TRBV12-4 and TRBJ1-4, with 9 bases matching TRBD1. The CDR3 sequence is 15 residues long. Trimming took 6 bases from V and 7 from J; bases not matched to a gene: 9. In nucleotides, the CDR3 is TGTGCCAGCAGCCGACAGGGGGGAAAAAGTGAAAAACTGTTTTTT. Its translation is CASSRQGGKSEKLFF.

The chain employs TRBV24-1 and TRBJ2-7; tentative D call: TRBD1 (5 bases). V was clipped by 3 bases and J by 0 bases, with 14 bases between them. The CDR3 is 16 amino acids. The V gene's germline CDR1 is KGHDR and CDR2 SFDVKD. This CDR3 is CATSDPRQSGSYEQYF. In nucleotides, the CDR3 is TGTGCCACCAGTGATCCCAGACAGTCCGGCTCCTACGAGCAGTACTTC.

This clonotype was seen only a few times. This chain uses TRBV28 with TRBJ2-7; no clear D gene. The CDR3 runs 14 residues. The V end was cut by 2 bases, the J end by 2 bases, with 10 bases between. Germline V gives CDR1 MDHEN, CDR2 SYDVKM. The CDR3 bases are TGTGCCAGCAGTTTAGTACAACCGACCTACGAGCAGTACTTC. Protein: CASSLVQPTYEQYF.

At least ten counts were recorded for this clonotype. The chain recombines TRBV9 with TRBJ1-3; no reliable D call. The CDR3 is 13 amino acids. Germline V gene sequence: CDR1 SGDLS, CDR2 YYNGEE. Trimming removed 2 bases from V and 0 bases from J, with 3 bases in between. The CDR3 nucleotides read TGTGCCAGCAGCGTGAGCTCTGGAAACACCATATATTTT. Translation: CASSVSSGNTIYF. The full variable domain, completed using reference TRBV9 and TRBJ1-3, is DSGVTQTPKHLITATGQRVTLRCSPRSGDLSVYWYQQSLDQGLQFLIQYYNGEERAKGNILERFSAQQFPDLHSELNLSSLELGDSALYFCASSVSSGNTIYFGEGSWLTVV.

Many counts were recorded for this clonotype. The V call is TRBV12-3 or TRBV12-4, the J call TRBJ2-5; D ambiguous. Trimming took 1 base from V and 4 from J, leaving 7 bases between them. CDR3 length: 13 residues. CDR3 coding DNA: TGTGCCAGCAGTTTAGTGGGTGCAGAGACCCAGTACTTC. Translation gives CASSLVGAETQYF.

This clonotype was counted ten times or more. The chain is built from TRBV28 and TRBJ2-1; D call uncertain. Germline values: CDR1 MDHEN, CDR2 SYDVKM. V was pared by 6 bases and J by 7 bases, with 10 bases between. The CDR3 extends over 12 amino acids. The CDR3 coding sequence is TGTGCCAGCAGCGCCTGGGGAAATGAGCAGTTCTTC. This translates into CASSAWGNEQFF.

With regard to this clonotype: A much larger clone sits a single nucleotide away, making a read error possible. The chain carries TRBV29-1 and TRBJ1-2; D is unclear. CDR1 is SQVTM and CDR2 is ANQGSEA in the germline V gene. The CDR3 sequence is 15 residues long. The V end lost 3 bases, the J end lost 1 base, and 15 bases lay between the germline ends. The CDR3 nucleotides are TGCAGCGTTGACAGCTCTTCTCCTCTTAACTATGGCTACACCTTC. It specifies CSVDSSSPLNYGYTF.

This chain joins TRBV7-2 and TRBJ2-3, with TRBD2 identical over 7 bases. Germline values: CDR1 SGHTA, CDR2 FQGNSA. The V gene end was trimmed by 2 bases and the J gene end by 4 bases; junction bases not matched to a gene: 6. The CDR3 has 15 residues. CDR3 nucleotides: TGTGCCAGCAGCTTACGACGCGGGAGTGCAGATACGCAGTATTTT. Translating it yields CASSLRRGSADTQYF.

This chain's CDR3 is CATSSRGRGNTIYF. The CDR3 nucleotides read TGTGCCACCAGCAGTAGGGGGCGCGGAAACACCATATATTTT. The chain has TRBV15 and TRBJ1-3; 7 bases are shared with TRBD1. Germline CDR1 is LNHNV and CDR2 is YYDKDF (reference sequence). Trimming cost V 3 bases and J 4 bases; bases outside gene matches: 3. The CDR3 length is 14 residues.

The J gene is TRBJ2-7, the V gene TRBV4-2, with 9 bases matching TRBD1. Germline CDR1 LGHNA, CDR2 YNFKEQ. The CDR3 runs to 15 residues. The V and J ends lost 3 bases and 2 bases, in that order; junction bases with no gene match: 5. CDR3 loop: CASSQGTGFPYEQYF. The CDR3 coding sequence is TGTGCCAGCAGCCAGGGGACAGGGTTCCCCTACGAGCAGTACTTC.

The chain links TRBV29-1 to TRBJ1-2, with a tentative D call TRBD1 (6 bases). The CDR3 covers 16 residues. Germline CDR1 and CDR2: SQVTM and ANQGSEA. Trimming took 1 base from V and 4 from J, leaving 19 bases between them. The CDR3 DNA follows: TGCAGCGTTGAAGGTCCTCGGGGGGCCGAGGGCTATGGCTACACCTTC. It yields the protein CSVEGPRGAEGYGYTF. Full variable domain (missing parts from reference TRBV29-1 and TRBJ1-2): SAVISQKPSRDICQRGTSLTIQCQVDSQVTMMFWYRQQPGQSLTLIATANQGSEATYESGFVIDKFPISRPNLTFSTLTVSNMSPEDSSIYLCSVEGPRGAEGYGYTFGSGTRLTVV.

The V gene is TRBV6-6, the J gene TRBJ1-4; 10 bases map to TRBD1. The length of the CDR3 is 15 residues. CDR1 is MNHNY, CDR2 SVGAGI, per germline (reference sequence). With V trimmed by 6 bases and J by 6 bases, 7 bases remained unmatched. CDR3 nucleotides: TGTGCCAGCAGCCAACAGGGACAGGGGCATGAAAAACTGTTTTTT. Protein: CASSQQGQGHEKLFF.